These 22 T cell receptor beta chains originate from one sample sequenced in a study of CD8 T cells in Susac syndrome. When the RNA was reverse transcribed, random hexamers were used with an input of about 0.5 to 1 ug. TCRdb ran MiXCR on the immunoSEQ multiplex PCR reads and lists one entry per CDR3 protein. Of just over 300,000 distinct CDR3 sequences listed, around 92% are singletons. The sample comprised CD4+ T cells from PBMCs. These receptors all come from a human donor with multiple sclerosis.

The V call is TRBV6-2 or TRBV6-3, the J call TRBJ1-5; D gene uncertain. CDR1 MNHEY and CDR2 SVGEGT come from the germline V gene. Deletions cut 0 bases from V and 3 bases from J, with 9 bases between. The CDR3 contains 15 residues. CDR3 coding DNA: TGTGCCAGCAGTTACTCGGGTGGATTCAATCAGCCCCAGCATTTT. As protein: CASSYSGGFNQPQHF.

The chain joins TRBV6-2 or TRBV6-3 to TRBJ2-7; 9 positions match TRBD1. CDR1 and CDR2 (germline): MNHEY, SVGEGT. The ends lost 6 bases at V and 3 bases at J; junction bases unmatched: 12. The CDR3 loop spans 16 amino acids. This CDR3 reads CASSSFTGGQDYEQYF. In DNA, the CDR3 is TGTGCCAGCAGCTCTTTTACAGGGGGCCAGGACTACGAGCAGTACTTC.

The chain uses TRBV5-5 and TRBJ1-5, with D possibly matching TRBD1 (6 bases). Germline V gives CDR1 SGHKS, CDR2 YYEKEE (reference sequence). V lost 1 base and J 4 bases, leaving 12 bases between the germline ends. CDR3 length: 15 amino acids. The DNA for the CDR3 is TGTGCCAGCAGCTTGAGTGGGGGGGCGAATCAGCCCCAGCATTTT. It encodes CASSLSGGANQPQHF.

As DNA, the CDR3 is TGCAGCGTTGAGGGACTAGCGGGAGGCAACGAGCAGTACTTC. This translates into CSVEGLAGGNEQYF. V is TRBV29-1 and J is TRBJ2-7; TRBD2 matches at 15 bases. The CDR3 is made up of 14 amino acids. V lost 3 bases to trimming and J lost 5 bases; unmatched junction nucleotides: 2. From germline, CDR1 is SQVTM and CDR2 ANQGSEA.

This chain joins TRBV6-5 and TRBJ2-7; TRBD2 aligns across 8 bases. Germline V CDR1 and CDR2: MNHEY, SVGAGI. V was clipped by 0 bases and J by 0 bases; unmatched bases: 10. The CDR3 loop spans 18 amino acids. The CDR3 sequence is CASSYSSGRALSSYEQYF. Here the CDR3 DNA reads TGTGCCAGCAGTTACTCCAGCGGGAGAGCCCTCAGCTCCTACGAGCAGTACTTC.

This sequence joins TRBV7-9 and TRBJ2-3; D not certain. V was trimmed by 1 base and J by 4 bases, leaving 9 bases between them. The CDR3 has 14 amino acids. Germline V gives CDR1 SEHNR, CDR2 FQNEAQ (reference sequence). The chain's CDR3 is CASSLDGPPDTQYF. CDR3 in DNA: TGTGCCAGCAGCTTAGATGGCCCCCCAGATACGCAGTATTTT. Based on the CDR3 plus reference TRBV7-9 and TRBJ2-3, the full variable domain is DTGVSQNPRHKITKRGQNVTFRCDPISEHNRLYWYRQTLGQGPEFLTYFQNEAQLEKSRLLSDRFSAERPKGSFSTLEIQRTEQGDSAMYLCASSLDGPPDTQYFGPGTRLTVL.

V gene TRBV2 combines with J gene TRBJ1-5, with no clear D. The CDR3 consists of 15 residues. Germline V gene lookup returns CDR1 SNHLY and CDR2 FYNNEI. V was trimmed by 6 bases and J by 0 bases, leaving 12 bases between them. The CDR3 DNA sequence: TGTGCCAGCAGCGAACAATTATATAGCAATCAGCCCCAGCATTTT. Protein: CASSEQLYSNQPQHF.

V usage is TRBV6-5 and J usage is TRBJ1-1, with TRBD1 as a possible D gene (6 bases). The germline gives CDR1 MNHEY, CDR2 SVGAGI. This CDR3 region has 12 residues. Trimming shortened V by 5 bases and J by 9 bases, and 13 bases separated the two germline ends. Here the CDR3 DNA reads TGTGCCAGCAGTCTAACAGGGTTCCAAGCTTTCTTT. This codes for CASSLTGFQAFF.

The chain couples TRBV29-1 to TRBJ2-3, with D possibly being TRBD1 (6 bases). Trimming shortened V by 2 bases and J by 3 bases, and 9 bases separated the two germline ends. The CDR3 spans 13 residues. Germline lookup yields CDR1 SQVTM and CDR2 ANQGSEA. The CDR3 DNA is TGCAGCGTTGAAACGACAGGTACAGATACGCAGTATTTT. As protein: CSVETTGTDTQYF.

This chain connects TRBV19 to TRBJ2-5; 7 bases line up with TRBD1. CDR3 length: 14 residues. J gave up 7 bases and V 6 bases, and 11 bases lay outside the gene matches. The germline gives CDR1 LNHDA, CDR2 SQIVND (reference sequence). DNA of the CDR3: TGTGCCAGTAGCCACGGGACAGTCCTACGGACCCAGTACTTC. This gives the protein CASSHGTVLRTQYF.

The chain links TRBV20-1 to TRBJ2-7; maybe TRBD1 (7 bases). The CDR3 runs to 15 residues. The germline gives CDR1 DFQATT, CDR2 SNEGSKA (reference sequence). V was shortened by 5 bases and J by 0 bases, with 17 bases between the two germline ends. Here the CDR3 reads CSAPSGRGDSYEQYF. The CDR3 DNA reads as TGCAGTGCTCCGAGCGGCAGGGGGGACTCCTACGAGCAGTACTTC.

The chain combines TRBV12-3 or TRBV12-4 with TRBJ1-1; D possibly corresponds to TRBD1 (5 bases). The length of the CDR3 is 12 residues. Trimming left V 4 bases short and J 8 bases short, with 11 bases between. The CDR3 region has the DNA TGTGCCAGCAGTTATAACCAGGGAGAAGCTTTCTTT. Protein product: CASSYNQGEAFF.

The chain's CDR3 is CASSDTPTGETQYF. The CDR3 DNA is TGTGCCAGCAGTGACACCCCGACGGGGGAGACCCAGTACTTC. The chain employs TRBV2 and TRBJ2-5; tentatively, D is TRBD2 (5 bases). Between the trimmed V and J ends, which lost 3 bases and 5 bases, there was a span of 13 bases. Germline-derived CDR1 and CDR2 are SNHLY and FYNNEI. CDR3 size: 14 residues.

This clonotype turned up a few times. The chain employs TRBV20-1 and TRBJ2-7; D is possibly TRBD1 (5 bases). This CDR3 contains 11 residues. The germline V gene has CDR1 DFQATT and CDR2 SNEGSKA (reference sequence). The germline V and J ends were trimmed by 3 bases and 5 bases, with 8 bases remaining between them. CDR3 amino acids: CSARGLDEQYF. CDR3 in DNA: TGCAGTGCTAGGGGGCTAGACGAGCAGTACTTC.

This chain links TRBV7-3 with TRBJ2-3, with D maybe TRBD2 (6 bases). In germline, CDR1 is SGHTA, CDR2 FQGTGA. The CDR3 length is 14 residues. The V end was cut by 10 bases, the J end by 5 bases, with 19 bases between. The CDR3 reads CATRAGSLVDTQYF. CDR3 in DNA: TGTGCCACCCGTGCGGGATCACTGGTAGATACGCAGTATTTT.

V gene TRBV18 combines with J gene TRBJ1-1; D is unclear. In germline, CDR1 is KGHSH, CDR2 LQKENI. The CDR3 extends over 13 amino acids. V shed 3 bases and J shed 4 bases, with 9 bases lying between them. The CDR3 here is CASSPLAGTEAFF. CDR3 sequence (DNA): TGTGCCAGCTCACCCTTAGCGGGCACTGAAGCTTTCTTT.

J is TRBJ2-2 and V is TRBV29-1; TRBD2 is a possible D gene (5 bases). The CDR3 is made up of 12 amino acids. V was trimmed by 5 bases and J by 5 bases, leaving 9 bases between them. The germline CDR1 and CDR2 sequences are SQVTM and ANQGSEA. For the CDR3, the DNA is TGCAGCGTTAATTCGGGGACCGGGGAGCTGTTTTTT. As protein: CSVNSGTGELFF.

This clonotype was counted once. The chain has TRBV5-1 and TRBJ2-1; D might be TRBD2 (6 bases). The CDR3 totals 15 residues. In germline, CDR1 is SGHRS, CDR2 YFSETQ. V dropped 1 base and J dropped 5 bases, with 13 bases sitting between them. The CDR3 sequence is CASSLNLGLNNEQFF. As DNA, the CDR3 is TGCGCCAGCAGCTTGAATTTAGGACTAAACAATGAGCAGTTCTTC.

This chain joins TRBV7-9 and TRBJ2-7; D unclear. There are 16 residues in the CDR3. From germline, CDR1 is SEHNR and CDR2 FQNEAQ (reference sequence). V lost 1 base and J 2 bases, leaving 15 bases between the germline ends. The chain's CDR3 is CASSLVAAASPYEQYF. The CDR3 DNA reads as TGTGCCAGCAGCTTAGTCGCTGCAGCCAGTCCCTACGAGCAGTACTTC.

CDR3 loop: CASSRVSSGESSYNEQFF. DNA for the CDR3: TGTGCCAGCAGCAGGGTATCGAGCGGCGAAAGCTCCTACAATGAGCAGTTCTTC. J is TRBJ2-1 and V is TRBV2; tentatively, D is TRBD1 or TRBD2 (5 bases each). Germline V CDR1 and CDR2: SNHLY, FYNNEI. The CDR3 runs 18 residues. Trimming pared 6 bases from V and 0 bases from J, leaving 21 bases between.

The chain couples TRBV7-8 to TRBJ1-2, with 8 bases that match TRBD1. Per germline, CDR1 SGHVS and CDR2 FQNEAQ. The CDR3 length is 13 residues. The trim removed 1 base at V and 8 bases at J, leaving 3 bases unmatched. CDR3: CASSLGTGMGYTF. CDR3 nucleotides: TGTGCCAGCAGCTTAGGGACAGGGATGGGCTACACCTTC.

V usage is TRBV9 and J usage is TRBJ2-5, with 9 bases matching TRBD1. The CDR3 spans 15 residues. CDR1 is SGDLS, CDR2 YYNGEE, per germline. V lost 1 base to trimming and J lost 3 bases; unmatched junction nucleotides: 4. The CDR3 is CASSVTTGGKETQYF. The CDR3 DNA is TGTGCCAGCAGCGTAACCACAGGGGGCAAAGAGACCCAGTACTTC. Full variable domain (outside the CDR3, taken from reference TRBV9 and TRBJ2-5): DSGVTQTPKHLITATGQRVTLRCSPRSGDLSVYWYQQSLDQGLQFLIQYYNGEERAKGNILERFSAQQFPDLHSELNLSSLELGDSALYFCASSVTTGGKETQYFGPGTRLLVL.